The rows below give T cell receptor beta chains drawn from one sample of a study of STAT5B mutations in CD4+ large granular lymphocyte leukemia. Generated by immunoSEQ multiplex PCR, the TCRdb table keeps only in-frame clones and is missing some. The sample records about 40,000 clones, 80% to 90% being singletons. The sample taken for sequencing was CD4+ T cells from blood buffy coats. The origin of the receptors is a human donor in good health. The CDR3 runs from the conserved cysteine through the conserved F or W. Each record gives: CDR3 length, D gene, clone size, V gene, J gene, CDR3 DNA, CDR3 protein. The D gene is left open where the match is weak. Clone size, where shown, is once, few, many, or a class for clones that have expanded.

length: 17
D: TRBD2
size: .
V: TRBV7-6
J: TRBJ2-1
DNA: TGTGCCAGCAGCTTAAGACCGGGACTAGCGGGAGTCAATGAGCAGTTCTTC
CDR3: CASSLRPGLAGVNEQFF

length: 17
D: TRBD2
size: .
V: TRBV7-8
J: TRBJ2-5
DNA: TGTGCCAGCAGCTCCCGCAGCGGGAGCGGGAGGGAAGAGACCCAGTACTTC
CDR3: CASSSRSGSGREETQYF

length: 16
D: TRBD1
size: once
V: TRBV7-8
J: TRBJ2-2
DNA: TGTGCCAGCAGCCCGGGACAGGGAAGGATCACCGGGGAGCTGTTTTTT
CDR3: CASSPGQGRITGELFF

length: 17
D: .
size: .
V: TRBV4-1
J: TRBJ1-5
DNA: TGCGCCAGCAGCCAAGGGAGGGTTATGAGTAGCAATCAGCCCCAGCATTTT
CDR3: CASSQGRVMSSNQPQHF

length: 15
D: .
size: .
V: TRBV15
J: TRBJ2-7
DNA: TGTGCCACCAGCAGAGATCCCGCAGGCGCCCACGAGCAGTACTTC
CDR3: CATSRDPAGAHEQYF

length: 14
D: .
size: .
V: TRBV19
J: TRBJ1-3
DNA: TGTGCCAGTAGTAACGTGGGGGTTGGAAACACCATATATTTT
CDR3: CASSNVGVGNTIYF

length: 15
D: .
size: .
V: TRBV6-1
J: TRBJ2-1
DNA: TGTGCCAGCAGCCCGGGACAAAGCTCCTACAATGAGCAGTTCTTC
CDR3: CASSPGQSSYNEQFF

length: 16
D: .
size: .
V: TRBV11-2
J: TRBJ2-2
DNA: TGTGCCAGCAGCCCCAGGGGACTCGGGAACACCGGGGAGCTGTTTTTT
CDR3: CASSPRGLGNTGELFF

length: 13
D: .
size: .
V: TRBV11-3
J: TRBJ2-7
DNA: TGTGCCAGCAGCTTTAGGGGGACCTACGAGCAGTACTTC
CDR3: CASSFRGTYEQYF

length: 15
D: TRBD2
size: .
V: TRBV7-8
J: TRBJ2-7
DNA: TGTGCCAGCAGCTTCGCGGGACTAGCGGGAGTCGAGCAGTACTTC
CDR3: CASSFAGLAGVEQYF

length: 17
D: .
size: .
V: TRBV18
J: TRBJ2-1
DNA: TGTGCCAGCTCACCACCTCGCGGGGCCAGCTCCTACAATGAGCAGTTCTTC
CDR3: CASSPPRGASSYNEQFF

length: 12
D: .
size: few
V: TRBV29-1
J: TRBJ2-7
DNA: TGCAGCGTTGAAGGGGTAGACTACGAGCAGTACTTC
CDR3: CSVEGVDYEQYF

length: 15
D: TRBD1
size: .
V: TRBV5-8
J: TRBJ1-2
DNA: TGTGCCAGCAGAGCCCGGGACAGGGCAGACTATGGCTACACCTTC
CDR3: CASRARDRADYGYTF

length: 14
D: .
size: .
V: TRBV7-9
J: TRBJ2-4
DNA: TGTGCCAGCAGCCGTTCGAGCAATGGGAACATTCAGTACTTC
CDR3: CASSRSSNGNIQYF

length: 14
D: TRBD2
size: .
V: TRBV11-2
J: TRBJ2-7
DNA: TGTGCCAGCAGCTTAACGGGGGGAACCTACGAGCAGTACTTC
CDR3: CASSLTGGTYEQYF

length: 19
D: .
size: .
V: TRBV19
J: TRBJ1-5
DNA: TGTGCCAGTAGTATAACGGGTTCCTTGGGAGCTTATAGCAATCAGCCCCAGCATTTT
CDR3: CASSITGSLGAYSNQPQHF

length: 19
D: TRBD2
size: .
V: TRBV5-1
J: TRBJ2-2
DNA: TGCGCCAGCAGCTTGATGGCTAGCGGGGGGAGCCCGAACACCGGGGAGCTGTTTTTT
CDR3: CASSLMASGGSPNTGELFF

length: 15
D: TRBD1
size: .
V: TRBV15
J: TRBJ1-2
DNA: TGTGCCACCAGCAGTGTCGGACAGGGGGACTATGGCTACACCTTC
CDR3: CATSSVGQGDYGYTF

length: 13
D: .
size: .
V: TRBV10-3
J: TRBJ1-4
DNA: TGTGCCATCAGGGTAGGAATTAATGAAAAACTGTTTTTT
CDR3: CAIRVGINEKLFF

length: 14
D: TRBD1
size: few
V: TRBV6-1
J: TRBJ1-1
DNA: TGTGCCAGCAGCTGGGGACAGATGAACACTGAAGCTTTCTTT
CDR3: CASSWGQMNTEAFF

length: 15
D: TRBD1
size: few
V: TRBV5-1
J: TRBJ1-5
DNA: TGCGCCAGCAGCCGTGGGGGACAGAGCAATCAGCCCCAGCATTTT
CDR3: CASSRGGQSNQPQHF

length: 18
D: .
size: .
V: TRBV28
J: TRBJ2-2
DNA: TGTGCCAGCAGTTACCAAATAGGTGGGCCGCCGAACACCGGGGAGCTGTTTTTT
CDR3: CASSYQIGGPPNTGELFF

length: 14
D: .
size: .
V: TRBV4-3
J: TRBJ2-5
DNA: TGCGCCAGCAGCCAAGATCGGTCTGTCGAGACCCAGTACTTC
CDR3: CASSQDRSVETQYF

length: 14
D: TRBD1
size: .
V: TRBV5-4
J: TRBJ1-2
DNA: TGTGCCAGCAGCTTGGCGGACAGGGACTATGGCTACACCTTC
CDR3: CASSLADRDYGYTF

length: 15
D: .
size: few
V: TRBV6-5
J: TRBJ1-1
DNA: TGTGCCAGCAGTTACCTCGGGAGAATGAACACTGAAGCTTTCTTT
CDR3: CASSYLGRMNTEAFF

length: 16
D: .
size: .
V: TRBV5-1
J: TRBJ2-5
DNA: TGCGCCAGCAGCTTGGTGGGGGGACCACTTTGGGAGACCCAGTACTTC
CDR3: CASSLVGGPLWETQYF

length: 14
D: .
size: .
V: TRBV7-2
J: TRBJ2-7
DNA: TGTGCCAGCAGAGAGGGGGGCACGGCCTACGAGCAGTACTTC
CDR3: CASREGGTAYEQYF

length: 16
D: .
size: few
V: TRBV5-1
J: TRBJ1-4
DNA: TGCGCCAGCAGCTTCAGGCCAGGGGAAGTAGATGAAAAACTGTTTTTT
CDR3: CASSFRPGEVDEKLFF

length: 18
D: TRBD2
size: .
V: TRBV14
J: TRBJ2-3
DNA: TGTGCCAGCAGCCAAGCTTCGAGACTAGCGGATTTCACAGATACGCAGTATTTT
CDR3: CASSQASRLADFTDTQYF

length: 15
D: .
size: .
V: TRBV6-6
J: TRBJ2-7
DNA: TGTGCCAGCAGTTACTGGCGTGGGGAGTCCTACGAGCAGTACTTC
CDR3: CASSYWRGESYEQYF

length: 15
D: TRBD2
size: .
V: TRBV9
J: TRBJ2-1
DNA: TGTGCCAGCAGCGTAGGACTAGCGGGATACAATGAGCAGTTCTTC
CDR3: CASSVGLAGYNEQFF

length: 11
D: .
size: .
V: TRBV29-1
J: TRBJ1-2
DNA: TGCAGCGCGCAGGTTGTGAGGGGCTACACCTTC
CDR3: CSAQVVRGYTF

length: 15
D: .
size: .
V: TRBV5-1
J: TRBJ1-1
DNA: TGCGCCAGCAGCTTGACAGGGCAACAGAACACTGAAGCTTTCTTT
CDR3: CASSLTGQQNTEAFF

length: 15
D: .
size: .
V: TRBV10-3
J: TRBJ1-3
DNA: TGTGCCATCAGTCAAGTACAGGTCTCTGGAAACACCATATATTTT
CDR3: CAISQVQVSGNTIYF

length: 14
D: .
size: .
V: TRBV28
J: TRBJ2-1
DNA: TGTGCCACCTCGTGGGCAGGGAAACCAGGGGAGCAGTTCTTC
CDR3: CATSWAGKPGEQFF

length: 17
D: .
size: .
V: TRBV4-2
J: TRBJ2-7
DNA: TGTGCCAGCAGCCAAGTCCAAGGACATCCGAGCTCCTACGAGCAGTACTTC
CDR3: CASSQVQGHPSSYEQYF

length: 14
D: .
size: few
V: TRBV9
J: TRBJ1-6
DNA: TGTGCCAGCAGCGTAGCACAGGGCAATTCACCCCTCCACTTT
CDR3: CASSVAQGNSPLHF

length: 13
D: .
size: once
V: TRBV5-1
J: TRBJ1-1
DNA: TGCGCCAGCTCACGTGACTATAGGACTGAAGCTTTCTTT
CDR3: CASSRDYRTEAFF

length: 14
D: .
size: .
V: TRBV19
J: TRBJ2-7
DNA: TGTGCCAGTAGTCCGGGAGTAGTACCTTACGAGCAGTACTTC
CDR3: CASSPGVVPYEQYF

length: 17
D: TRBD2
size: .
V: TRBV15
J: TRBJ2-1
DNA: TGTGCCACCAGCAGAGTCACTAGCGGGAGGAGGTACAATGAGCAGTTCTTC
CDR3: CATSRVTSGRRYNEQFF

length: 15
D: TRBD2
size: .
V: TRBV28
J: TRBJ2-7
DNA: TGTGCCAGCAGTCCCCCCTCGAGCGGGACCTACGAGCAGTACTTC
CDR3: CASSPPSSGTYEQYF

length: 16
D: TRBD2
size: .
V: TRBV7-2
J: TRBJ2-3
DNA: TGTGCCAGCAGCTTGGGCTCGGCGGGAGGGTTAGATACGCAGTATTTT
CDR3: CASSLGSAGGLDTQYF

length: 11
D: .
size: once
V: TRBV14
J: TRBJ2-1
DNA: TGTGCCAGCAGCCACTCCGGACTCCAGTTCTTC
CDR3: CASSHSGLQFF

length: 15
D: .
size: .
V: TRBV6-6
J: TRBJ1-1
DNA: TGTGCCAGCAGTTACGCCCCTCAAGGGGGTACTGAAGCTTTCTTT
CDR3: CASSYAPQGGTEAFF

length: 16
D: .
size: .
V: TRBV28
J: TRBJ1-6
DNA: TGTGCCAGCAGTTCGGGGCCGAGGGGATATAATTCACCCCTCCACTTT
CDR3: CASSSGPRGYNSPLHF

length: 18
D: TRBD1
size: once
V: TRBV11-2
J: TRBJ1-2
DNA: TGTGCCAGCAGCCATTCCAATCCGGGACAGGCGGGACCCTATGGCTACACCTTC
CDR3: CASSHSNPGQAGPYGYTF

length: 12
D: .
size: .
V: TRBV19
J: TRBJ1-2
DNA: TGTGCCACCCCGAGGGACTTCTTTGGCTACACCTTC
CDR3: CATPRDFFGYTF

length: 15
D: .
size: .
V: TRBV27
J: TRBJ2-2
DNA: TGTGCCAGCAGCCTTGAAAGAGGGAACACCGGGGAGCTGTTTTTT
CDR3: CASSLERGNTGELFF

length: 14
D: .
size: .
V: TRBV23-1
J: TRBJ1-6
DNA: TGCGCCAGCAGTCTTTGGACCGAACCGACCCCCCTCCACTTT
CDR3: CASSLWTEPTPLHF

length: 17
D: .
size: .
V: TRBV4-2
J: TRBJ2-6
DNA: TGTGCCAGCAGCCAAGGACGGGGAATGTCTGGGGCCAACGTCCTGACTTTC
CDR3: CASSQGRGMSGANVLTF

length: 16
D: .
size: once
V: TRBV19
J: TRBJ1-1
DNA: TGTGCCAGTAGAAATAGGGGAGGGGAAGGGAACACTGAAGCTTTCTTT
CDR3: CASRNRGGEGNTEAFF